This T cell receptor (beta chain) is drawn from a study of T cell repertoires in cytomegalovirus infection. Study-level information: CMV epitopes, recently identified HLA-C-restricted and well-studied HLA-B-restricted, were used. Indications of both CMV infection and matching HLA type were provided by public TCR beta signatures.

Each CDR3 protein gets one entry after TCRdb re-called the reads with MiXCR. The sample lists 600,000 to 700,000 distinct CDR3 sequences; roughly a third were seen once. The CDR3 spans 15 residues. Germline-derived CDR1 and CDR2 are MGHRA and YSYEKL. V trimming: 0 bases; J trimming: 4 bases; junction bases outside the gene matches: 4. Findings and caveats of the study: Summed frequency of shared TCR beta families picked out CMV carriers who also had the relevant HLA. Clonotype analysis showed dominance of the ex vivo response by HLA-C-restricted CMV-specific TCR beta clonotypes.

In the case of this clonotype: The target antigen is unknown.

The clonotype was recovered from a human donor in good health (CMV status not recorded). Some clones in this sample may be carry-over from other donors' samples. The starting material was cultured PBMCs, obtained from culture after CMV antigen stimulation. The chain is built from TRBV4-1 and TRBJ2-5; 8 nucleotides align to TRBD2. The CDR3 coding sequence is TGCGCCAGCAGCCAAGACGGGACTAGATTAGAGACCCAGTACTTC. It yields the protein CASSQDGTRLETQYF.